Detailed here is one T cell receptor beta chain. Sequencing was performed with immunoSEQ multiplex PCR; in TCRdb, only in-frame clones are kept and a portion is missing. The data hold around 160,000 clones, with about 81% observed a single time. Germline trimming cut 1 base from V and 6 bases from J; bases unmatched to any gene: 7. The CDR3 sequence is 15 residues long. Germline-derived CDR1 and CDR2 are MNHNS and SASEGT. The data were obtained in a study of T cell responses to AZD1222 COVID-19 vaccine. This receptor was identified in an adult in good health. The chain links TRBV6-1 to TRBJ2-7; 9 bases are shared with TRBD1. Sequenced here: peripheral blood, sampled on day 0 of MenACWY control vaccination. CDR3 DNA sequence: TGTGCCAGCAGTGAAGGCGGGACAGGGCGGTCCGAGCAGTACGTC. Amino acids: CASSEGGTGRSEQYV.